These 28 T cell receptor beta chains were sequenced from one sample in a study of graft-versus-host responses after intestinal transplantation listed by TCRdb under 2021. Library construction relied on the immunoSEQ multiplex PCR assay. The table comes from immuneACCESS by way of TCRdb, which keeps in-frame sequences with V and J called. Part of the clones is missing from these tables; in studies checked, under half for an unresolved V gene and the rest for unknown reasons. Within this sample are tens of thousands of clones, with about 93% of them counted one time only. About 5.5% of the sample belongs to the ten largest clones. The specimen was PBMCs, collected around 790 days after a first intestinal transplant, on the day of a second. These receptors were collected from a human patient who received an intestinal transplant, so some T cells may come from the graft donor.

This clone was seen only once. The chain links TRBV5-1 to TRBJ2-2, with 16 positions matching TRBD2. V lost 0 bases to trimming and J lost 5 bases; unmatched junction nucleotides: 10. The CDR3 covers 20 residues. CDR1 is SGHRS and CDR2 is YFSETQ in the germline V gene. The CDR3: CASSLVALGLAGGRTGELFF. For the CDR3, the DNA is TGCGCCAGCAGCTTGGTCGCGCTGGGACTAGCGGGAGGGCGGACCGGGGAGCTGTTTTTT.

V gene TRBV28 combines with J gene TRBJ2-7; TRBD1 is a possible D gene (5 bases). Trimming cost V 8 bases and J 10 bases, with 18 bases left between them. CDR1 and CDR2 from the germline V gene are MDHEN and SYDVKM. The CDR3 has 12 residues. The CDR3 DNA follows: TGTGCCAGCGGGCTTTGGCAGGGCGGCCAGTACTTC. Protein sequence: CASGLWQGGQYF. Variable domain in full (rest from reference TRBV28 and TRBJ2-7): DVKVTQSSRYLVKRTGEKVFLECVQDMDHENMFWYRQDPGLGLRLIYFSYDVKMKEKGDIPEGYSVSREKKERFSLILESASTNQTSMYLCASGLWQGGQYFGPGTRLTVT.

The chain couples TRBV7-3 to TRBJ2-7; D unresolved. The CDR3 contains 15 residues. Trimming removed 2 bases from V and 0 bases from J, with 11 bases in between. The germline V gene has CDR1 SGHTA and CDR2 FQGTGA. This CDR3 is CASSLRPGDSYEQYF. CDR3 nucleotides: TGTGCCAGCAGCTTACGGCCGGGCGACTCCTACGAGCAGTACTTC.

J is TRBJ2-7 and V is TRBV27; no definite D call. V lost 8 bases, J lost 4 bases, and 18 bases lay in between. The germline V gene has CDR1 MNHEY and CDR2 SMNVEV (reference sequence). The CDR3 runs to 14 residues. CDR3: CASATRSGRYEQYF. CDR3 nucleotide sequence: TGTGCCAGCGCTACGCGGTCGGGTCGATACGAGCAGTACTTC.

This chain joins TRBV5-1 and TRBJ2-5; D is ambiguous. The CDR3 spans 13 residues. CDR1 is SGHRS, CDR2 YFSETQ, per germline. Trimming stripped 3 bases from V and 3 bases from J, with 9 bases between. In DNA, the CDR3 is TGCGCCAGCAGCTCCTCCGGCAAAGAGACCCAGTACTTC. The encoded protein is CASSSSGKETQYF.

This chain links TRBV11-2 with TRBJ2-2; 8 bases are shared with TRBD1. This CDR3 contains 15 residues. The J segment lost 4 bases and the V segment lost 1 base, leaving 2 bases of the junction unmatched. Germline V gene data show CDR1 as SGHAT and CDR2 as FQNNGV. The chain's CDR3 is CASSLATGGTGELFF. For the CDR3, the DNA is TGTGCCAGCAGCTTAGCCACAGGGGGCACCGGGGAGCTGTTTTTT.

The chain links TRBV5-1 to TRBJ2-3; D may be TRBD2 (6 bases). Trimming left V 0 bases short and J 1 base short, with 15 bases between. The CDR3 extends over 17 amino acids. CDR1 and CDR2 (germline): SGHRS, YFSETQ. The CDR3 DNA sequence: TGCGCCAGCAGCTTGGGGAGGTGGGACTCCGGCACAGATACGCAGTATTTT. It yields the protein CASSLGRWDSGTDTQYF.

The J gene is TRBJ1-2, the V gene TRBV6-1; no definite D call. Looked up from germline, CDR1 is MNHNS and CDR2 is SASEGT. This CDR3 is built from 17 residues. Trimming cost V 4 bases and J 4 bases, with 22 bases left between them. The CDR3 loop reads CASSATPSGRKTYGYTF. The CDR3 nucleotides read TGTGCCAGCAGTGCAACGCCAAGTGGGAGAAAGACCTATGGCTACACCTTC.

The rearrangement joins TRBV28 to TRBJ1-2; D is unresolved. This CDR3 region has 12 residues. The V and J ends lost 3 bases and 5 bases respectively, with 7 bases between them. Per germline, CDR1 MDHEN and CDR2 SYDVKM. DNA of the CDR3: TGTGCCAGCAGTTTTCGGAATTATGGCTACACCTTC. Its translation is CASSFRNYGYTF.

This clone was seen once. This chain connects TRBV9 to TRBJ2-1; D ambiguous. The CDR3 totals 14 residues. CDR1 and CDR2 from the germline V gene are SGDLS and YYNGEE. Trimming removed 0 bases at V and 6 bases at J, with 10 bases between. CDR3 in amino acids: CASSVVQTGNEQFF. In DNA, the CDR3 is TGTGCCAGCAGCGTAGTTCAGACGGGCAATGAGCAGTTCTTC.

This clone was seen only once. V gene TRBV12-5 combines with J gene TRBJ2-3, with TRBD2 matching over 8 bases. Germline loops: CDR1 LGHNT, CDR2 FRNRAP. The CDR3 sequence is 20 residues long. Unmatched junction bases numbered 22, after V lost 6 bases and J lost 2 bases. The CDR3 bases are TGTGCTAGTGGCCCAACTAAGCGGGAGATATCCCAAATCGTCACAGATACGCAGTATTTT. Protein: CASGPTKREISQIVTDTQYF.

The V and J genes are TRBV28 and TRBJ1-2, with TRBD1 matching 9 bases. The V and J ends lost 5 bases and 2 bases, in that order; junction bases with no gene match: 6. The germline CDR1 and CDR2 sequences are MDHEN and SYDVKM. This CDR3 comprises 15 residues. CDR3 bases: TGTGCCAGCAGTATTACCGGGACAGGGAACTATGGCTACACCTTC. Its protein product is CASSITGTGNYGYTF.

The sample holds a few counts of this clone. This sequence joins TRBV10-1 and TRBJ1-3, with a weak D call TRBD1 (6 bases). This CDR3 comprises 16 residues. Germline assignment: CDR1 WNHNN and CDR2 SYGVQD (reference sequence). Trimming shortened V by 4 bases and J by 0 bases, and 13 bases separated the two germline ends. The CDR3 DNA reads TGCGCCAGCAGTGCTGGACAGTTGAGCTCTGGAAACACCATATATTTT. This codes for CASSAGQLSSGNTIYF.

The chain couples TRBV7-9 to TRBJ2-7; D gene ambiguous. CDR1 SEHNR and CDR2 FQNEAQ come from the germline V gene (reference sequence). CDR3 size: 11 residues. V was shortened by 1 base and J by 6 bases, with 4 bases between the two germline ends. CDR3 sequence: CASSLGTEQYF. The CDR3, as DNA: TGTGCCAGCAGCTTAGGAACCGAGCAGTACTTC.

The chain couples TRBV5-1 to TRBJ1-4; D uncertain. CDR1 and CDR2 from the germline V gene are SGHRS and YFSETQ. This CDR3 has 14 amino acids. V shed 6 bases and J shed 8 bases, with 17 bases lying between them. CDR3 amino acids: CASIPMAPCEKLFF. Here the CDR3 DNA reads TGCGCCAGCATCCCAATGGCCCCGTGCGAAAAACTGTTTTTT. Combining the CDR3 with reference TRBV5-1 and TRBJ1-4 gives the whole variable domain KAGVTQTPRYLIKTRGQQVTLSCSPISGHRSVSWYQQTPGQGLQFLFEYFSETQRNKGNFPGRFSGRQFSNSRSEMNVSTLELGDSALYLCASIPMAPCEKLFFGSGTQLSVL.

Turning to this clone: Other DNA sequences from this sample encode an identical CDR3 as well. This chain joins TRBV19 and TRBJ2-1; TRBD2 matches 9 bases. Germline CDR1 reads LNHDA; CDR2 reads SQIVND (reference sequence). V lost 9 bases to trimming and J lost 5 bases; unmatched junction nucleotides: 17. The CDR3 has 17 amino acids. The CDR3 region has the DNA TGTGCCAGCCACAACCATCTAGCGGGACCAGGTGACAATGAGCAGTTCTTC. This gives the protein CASHNHLAGPGDNEQFF.

This chain connects TRBV6-5 to TRBJ2-3, with 8 bases matching TRBD2. V dropped 1 base and J dropped 5; count of bases not matched to a gene: 5. The CDR3 has 15 amino acids. Germline values: CDR1 MNHEY, CDR2 SVGAGI. CDR3 in DNA: TGTGCCAGCAGTTACTTGGGCGGGAGGATAGATACGCAGTATTTT. Translation gives CASSYLGGRIDTQYF.

This clone was observed a few times. J is TRBJ2-1 and V is TRBV15; D possibly corresponds to TRBD2 (6 bases). V dropped 1 base and J dropped 3 bases, with 13 bases sitting between them. Germline V lookup: CDR1 LNHNV, CDR2 YYDKDF (reference sequence). The CDR3 length is 16 residues. The DNA of the CDR3 is TGTGCCACCAGCAGAGGGGGTAGCGGCTACTACAATGAGCAGTTCTTC. It is translated as CATSRGGSGYYNEQFF.

This CDR3 is CASSLRAYEQYF. The CDR3 DNA follows: TGTGCCAGCAGCTTAAGGGCGTACGAGCAGTACTTC. V gene TRBV7-2 combines with J gene TRBJ2-7; D is unclear. This CDR3 has 12 amino acids. With 2 bases removed from V and 4 bases from J, the gap between germline ends came to 6 bases. In germline, CDR1 is SGHTA, CDR2 FQGNSA. The full variable domain, its missing parts supplied by reference TRBV7-2 and TRBJ2-7, is GAGVSQSPSNKVTEKGKDVELRCDPISGHTALYWYRQSLGQGLEFLIYFQGNSAPDKSGLPSDRFSAERTGGSVSTLTIQRTQQEDSAVYLCASSLRAYEQYFGPGTRLTVT.

This chain joins TRBV11-2 and TRBJ2-2; D gene uncertain. Trimming stripped 2 bases from V and 0 bases from J, with 10 bases between. The length of the CDR3 is 16 residues. Germline CDR1 and CDR2: SGHAT and FQNNGV. CDR3 sequence reads: CASSLWGTPNTGELFF. The CDR3 DNA sequence: TGTGCCAGCAGCTTATGGGGAACTCCGAACACCGGGGAGCTGTTTTTT. The whole variable domain, remainder taken from reference TRBV11-2 and TRBJ2-2, is EAGVAQSPRYKIIEKRQSVAFWCNPISGHATLYWYQQILGQGPKLLIQFQNNGVVDDSQLPKDRFSAERLKGVDSTLKIQPAKLEDSAVYLCASSLWGTPNTGELFFGEGSRLTVL.

A note on this clone: The sample carries other DNA sequences with the same CDR3. This chain uses TRBV27 with TRBJ2-7; D gene ambiguous. This CDR3 contains 11 residues. Trimming shortened V by 3 bases and J by 4 bases, and 4 bases separated the two germline ends. CDR1 and CDR2 (germline): MNHEY, SMNVEV (reference sequence). CDR3 loop: CASSFGYEQYF. The CDR3 DNA reads TGTGCCAGCAGTTTTGGGTACGAGCAGTACTTC.

In this sample, this clone turned up once. V and J are TRBV27 and TRBJ2-7; 7 nucleotides align to TRBD1. Germline CDR1 and CDR2: MNHEY and SMNVEV (reference sequence). This CDR3 has 13 residues. V shed 2 bases, J shed 4 bases, and the junction held 2 bases outside the gene matches. The CDR3 bases are TGTGCCAGCAGTTTAACGGGACAGTACGAGCAGTACTTC. Translation: CASSLTGQYEQYF.

The V call is TRBV11-3, the J call TRBJ2-3, with D hard to call. CDR1 and CDR2 (germline): SGHNT, YENEEA. V shed 5 bases and J shed 6 bases, with 12 bases lying between them. This CDR3 contains 13 residues. Here the CDR3 DNA reads TGTGCCAGCAGCCCCCAACCCGGGGATACGCAGTATTTT. This codes for CASSPQPGDTQYF.

The chain links TRBV7-9 to TRBJ2-5; 7 bases line up with TRBD1. The DNA matches TRBJ2-7 better at its end, which makes the J call doubtful. The CDR3 runs 12 residues. The germline gives CDR1 SEHNR, CDR2 FQNEAQ (reference sequence). The CDR3 DNA sequence: TGTGCCAGCAGACAGGGGAGAGACGAGCAGTACTTC. Translation: CASRQGRDEQYF.

The V call is TRBV14, the J call TRBJ2-7, with D perhaps TRBD2 (5 bases). Between the trimmed V and J ends, which lost 0 bases and 4 bases, there was a span of 19 bases. The CDR3 totals 17 residues. Germline-derived CDR1 and CDR2 are SGHDN and FVKESK. CDR3 amino acids: CASSQDGSAVLWYEQYF. The CDR3 nucleotides read TGTGCCAGCAGCCAAGATGGATCAGCGGTACTGTGGTACGAGCAGTACTTC.

The rearrangement links TRBV11-2 to TRBJ2-2; maybe TRBD1 (6 bases). V lost 8 bases and J lost 3, with 13 bases in between. CDR3 length: 14 residues. CDR1 is SGHAT, CDR2 FQNNGV, per germline. CDR3 amino acids: CASQRGTHTGELFF. The DNA for the CDR3 is TGTGCCAGCCAGAGAGGGACACACACCGGGGAGCTGTTTTTT.

This chain links TRBV7-9 with TRBJ2-1, with D perhaps given as TRBD1 or TRBD2 (5 bases each). CDR3 length: 17 amino acids. Between the trimmed V and J ends, which lost 5 bases and 2 bases, there was a span of 19 bases. Germline CDR1 and CDR2: SEHNR and FQNEAQ (reference sequence). The CDR3 DNA reads as TGTGCCAGCAGCGGGCAGATCTTGGTGGGACCCTACAATGAGCAGTTCTTC. This translates into CASSGQILVGPYNEQFF.

The V and J genes are TRBV6-1 and TRBJ2-1, with 7 positions matching TRBD1. CDR3 size: 15 residues. Germline lookup yields CDR1 MNHNS and CDR2 SASEGT. Trimming at V came to 6 bases and at J to 0 bases, leaving 5 bases not matched to a gene. The CDR3 coding sequence is TGTGCCAGCAGGAAGGGACAGAGCTCCTACAATGAGCAGTTCTTC. It codes for CASRKGQSSYNEQFF.